Below are 23 T cell receptor beta chains sequenced from a single sample in a study of blood T cell repertoires in COVID-19. Measured with immunoSEQ multiplex PCR; TCRdb has only the in-frame clones, and not every one. The table lists tens of thousands of clones, about nine tenths of them singletons. Sequencing was carried out using peripheral blood. The receptor set was obtained from a human donor in a cohort sampled during active COVID-19.

The chain joins TRBV6-5 to TRBJ1-5, with a tentative D call TRBD1 (5 bases). Between the trimmed V and J ends, which lost 6 bases and 4 bases, there was a span of 10 bases. Germline CDR1 MNHEY, CDR2 SVGAGI. The CDR3 loop spans 13 amino acids. The CDR3 region has the DNA TGTGCCAGCAGGAAAGGGGTGAATCAGCCCCAGCATTTT. Its translation: CASRKGVNQPQHF.

This chain links TRBV4-3 with TRBJ2-7, with 11 bases fitting TRBD2. The V segment lost 4 bases and the J segment 4 bases; nucleotides outside the gene matches: 3. There are 14 residues in the CDR3. Germline CDR1 is LGHNA and CDR2 is YSLEER. CDR3 region: CASSPGLAVYEQYF. The DNA of the CDR3 is TGCGCCAGCAGCCCGGGACTAGCGGTGTACGAGCAGTACTTC.

This chain uses TRBV5-4 with TRBJ2-7, with TRBD2 as a possible D gene (5 bases). V shed 6 bases and J shed 0 bases, with 16 bases lying between them. Germline CDR1 is SGHNT and CDR2 is YYREEE (reference sequence). The CDR3 consists of 15 residues. CDR3 nucleotides: TGTGCCAGCACAGAACGGACGGGAAGCTCCTACGAGCAGTACTTC. Amino acid sequence: CASTERTGSSYEQYF.

The chain employs TRBV4-2 and TRBJ2-7; TRBD1 aligns across 9 bases. Germline V lookup: CDR1 LGHNA, CDR2 YNFKEQ. With V trimmed by 1 base and J by 7 bases, 32 bases remained unmatched. This CDR3 spans 23 amino acids. CDR3: CASSQGGTGWTLWGQGRFGEQYF. The DNA for the CDR3 is TGTGCCAGCAGCCAAGGGGGGACAGGATGGACATTGTGGGGACAGGGTAGATTTGGTGAGCAGTACTTC.

The chain joins TRBV27 to TRBJ1-2, with 8 bases identical to TRBD1. Germline V lookup: CDR1 MNHEY, CDR2 SMNVEV (reference sequence). The CDR3 covers 16 residues. Trimming took 4 bases from V and 3 from J; bases not matched to a gene: 10. This CDR3 reads CASSSNRQGHHYGYTF. In nucleotides, the CDR3 is TGTGCCAGCAGTTCTAACAGACAGGGGCACCACTATGGCTACACCTTC.

This rearrangement joins TRBV5-6 to TRBJ2-1, with 11 positions matching TRBD1. With V trimmed by 2 bases and J by 10 bases, 8 bases remained unmatched. Germline assignment: CDR1 SGHDT and CDR2 YYEEEE. The CDR3 covers 15 residues. This CDR3 is CASSFPGQGVYEQFF. The CDR3, as DNA: TGTGCCAGCAGCTTTCCGGGACAGGGGGTGTACGAGCAGTTCTTC.

The chain recombines TRBV2 with TRBJ2-4; D remains unclear. Germline lookup yields CDR1 SNHLY and CDR2 FYNNEI. The V gene lost 3 bases and the J gene lost 10 bases, with 7 bases spanning the gap. The length of the CDR3 is 11 residues. Here the CDR3 DNA reads TGTGCCAGCAGTGACAACCGGATTCAGTACTTC. It encodes CASSDNRIQYF.

The chain employs TRBV6-7 and TRBJ2-4, with 9 bases lining up with TRBD1. TRBV6-7 is treated as an ORF (open reading frame) with a function not yet certain. V lost 1 base and J lost 1; bases outside the gene matches: 14. The CDR3 covers 20 residues. In nucleotides, the CDR3 is TGTGCCAGCAGTTACTTGCGGGACAGGGTATCCGAGGCGGCCAAAAACATTCAGTACTTC. The encoded protein is CASSYLRDRVSEAAKNIQYF.

The chain combines TRBV6-6 with TRBJ1-6; possibly TRBD1 for D (6 bases). V lost 10 bases to trimming and J lost 11 bases, with 18 bases between them. This CDR3 region has 13 residues. The germline V gene has CDR1 MNHNY and CDR2 SVGAGI (reference sequence). CDR3 region: CATSTGQAAPLHF. The CDR3 nucleotides are TGTGCCACCTCGACAGGACAAGCGGCACCCCTCCACTTT.

The chain couples TRBV10-3 to TRBJ2-2; no reliable D call. This CDR3 region has 13 residues. Germline CDR1 reads ENHRY; CDR2 reads SYGVKD. Trimming shortened V by 7 bases and J by 0 bases, and 6 bases separated the two germline ends. The CDR3 DNA sequence: TGTGCCATCAAACCAGCGAACACCGGGGAGCTGTTTTTT. Its translation: CAIKPANTGELFF.

CDR3 sequence: CASSPLDREETQYF. In DNA, the CDR3 is TGTGCCAGCAGCCCGCTGGACAGAGAAGAGACCCAGTACTTC. V is TRBV7-8 and J is TRBJ2-5, with D tentatively TRBD1 (6 bases). Germline V gene lookup returns CDR1 SGHVS and CDR2 FQNEAQ. V was pared by 5 bases and J by 3 bases, with 13 bases between. The CDR3 is made up of 14 amino acids.

This clone turned up a few times. The V gene is TRBV18, the J gene TRBJ1-3; 8 nucleotides align to TRBD1. The CDR3 totals 17 residues. The germline V gene encodes CDR1 KGHSH and CDR2 LQKENI. The trim removed 3 bases at V and 1 base at J, leaving 8 bases unmatched. This chain's CDR3 is CASSPRGQGSSGNTIYF. The CDR3 coding sequence is TGTGCCAGCTCACCCCGAGGACAGGGCTCTTCTGGAAACACCATATATTTT.

Only a few counts were recorded for this clone. The rearrangement links TRBV12-5 to TRBJ1-3; no reliable D call. The CDR3 length is 13 residues. The germline V gene has CDR1 LGHNT and CDR2 FRNRAP. With 1 base removed from V and 3 bases from J, the gap between germline ends came to 4 bases. CDR3 sequence: CASGLAGGNTIYF. CDR3 nucleotide sequence: TGTGCTAGTGGTTTGGCAGGTGGAAACACCATATATTTT.

The chain links TRBV27 to TRBJ2-2, with TRBD1 matching over 7 bases. CDR1 MNHEY and CDR2 SMNVEV come from the germline V gene (reference sequence). The CDR3 covers 14 residues. J gave up 7 bases and V 2 bases, and 4 bases lay outside the gene matches. CDR3 in DNA: TGTGCCAGCAGTTTACGGCAGGGGGTCGGGGAGCTGTTTTTT. Amino acids: CASSLRQGVGELFF.

The chain joins TRBV20-1 to TRBJ1-6, with 7 bases lining up with TRBD1. Germline loops: CDR1 DFQATT, CDR2 SNEGSKA (reference sequence). CDR3 length: 15 residues. J gave up 4 bases and V 3 bases, and 6 bases lay outside the gene matches. The CDR3 DNA follows: TGCAGTGCTAGTCCGGAGGGGGCGTATAATTCACCCCTCCACTTT. Translating gives CSASPEGAYNSPLHF.

The J gene is TRBJ1-1, the V gene TRBV6-4; D remains ambiguous. V shed 6 bases and J shed 6 bases, with 8 bases lying between them. The CDR3 totals 11 residues. Germline CDR1 reads MRHNA; CDR2 reads SNTAGT. The CDR3 region is CASRRGAEAFF. In DNA form, the CDR3 reads TGTGCCAGCAGACGGGGAGCTGAAGCTTTCTTT.

V gene TRBV28 combines with J gene TRBJ1-6; unclear D gene. V was trimmed by 7 bases and J by 4 bases, leaving 8 bases between them. This CDR3 is built from 13 residues. CDR1 and CDR2 from the germline V gene are MDHEN and SYDVKM. The CDR3 loop is CASIGVYNSPLHF. Written as DNA, the CDR3 is TGTGCCAGCATCGGGGTATATAATTCACCCCTCCACTTT.

This clone was detected once. This chain joins TRBV6-1 and TRBJ1-1, with D possibly matching TRBD1 (5 bases). Between the trimmed V and J ends, which lost 1 base and 7 bases, there was a span of 19 bases. The CDR3 is made up of 16 amino acids. The germline CDR1 and CDR2 sequences are MNHNS and SASEGT. The CDR3 nucleotides are TGTGCCAGCAGTGAAGGGGGGTGGGCCGCGGGGATTGAAGCTTTCTTT. Its translation is CASSEGGWAAGIEAFF.

The chain combines TRBV9 with TRBJ2-5; 9 bases match TRBD2. The CDR3 length is 15 residues. CDR1 is SGDLS, CDR2 YYNGEE, per germline. Losses at the gene ends were 0 bases for V and 4 bases for J; bases not matched to a gene: 4. CDR3 DNA: TGTGCCAGCAGCGTAGATCCAGCGGGGGGAGAGACCCAGTACTTC. This sequence encodes CASSVDPAGGETQYF.

The chain is built from TRBV27 and TRBJ2-5, with 8 bases identical to TRBD1. V was pared by 5 bases and J by 4 bases, with 9 bases of the junction left unmatched. CDR3 length: 15 residues. Germline V gives CDR1 MNHEY, CDR2 SMNVEV (reference sequence). The CDR3 nucleotides are TGTGCCAGCAGTGACCCGGGACAGGTAACAGAGACCCAGTACTTC. Its translation: CASSDPGQVTETQYF.

CDR3 DNA sequence: TGCGCCAGCAGCCAAGGGGGCGCGTCTTGCGGCAATCAGCCCCAGCATTTT. It yields the protein CASSQGGASCGNQPQHF. The chain employs TRBV4-3 and TRBJ1-5; D may be TRBD1 (5 bases). The germline gives CDR1 LGHNA, CDR2 YSLEER. This CDR3 has 17 residues. V lost 1 base to trimming and J lost 2 bases, with 15 bases between them.

V and J are TRBV11-2 and TRBJ2-2; 9 bases are a match to TRBD2. The trim removed 3 bases at V and 5 bases at J, leaving 10 bases unmatched. The germline V gene encodes CDR1 SGHAT and CDR2 FQNNGV. CDR3 length: 17 amino acids. The CDR3 loop reads CASSFTGLAIITGELFF. The CDR3 bases are TGTGCCAGCAGCTTCACCGGACTAGCGATCATTACCGGGGAGCTGTTTTTT.

This chain links TRBV28 with TRBJ1-2, with unresolved D. This CDR3 region has 12 residues. CDR1 and CDR2 from the germline V gene are MDHEN and SYDVKM. Trimming cost V 8 bases and J 1 base, with 8 bases left between them. CDR3 residues: CASEAVNYGYTF. The CDR3 bases are TGTGCCAGCGAGGCCGTTAACTATGGCTACACCTTC.